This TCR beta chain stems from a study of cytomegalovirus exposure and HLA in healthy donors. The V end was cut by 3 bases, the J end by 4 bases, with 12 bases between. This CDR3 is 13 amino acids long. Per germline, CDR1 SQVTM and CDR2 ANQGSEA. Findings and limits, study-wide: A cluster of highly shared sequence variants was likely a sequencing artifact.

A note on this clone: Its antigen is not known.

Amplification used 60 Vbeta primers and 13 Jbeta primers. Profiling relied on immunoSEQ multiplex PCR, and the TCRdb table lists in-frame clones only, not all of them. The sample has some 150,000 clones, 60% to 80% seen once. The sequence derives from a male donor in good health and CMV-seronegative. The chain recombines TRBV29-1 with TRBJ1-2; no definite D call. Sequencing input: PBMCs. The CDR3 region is CSVDYGPGYGYTF. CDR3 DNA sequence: TGCAGCGTTGATTATGGGCCCGGCTATGGCTACACCTTC.